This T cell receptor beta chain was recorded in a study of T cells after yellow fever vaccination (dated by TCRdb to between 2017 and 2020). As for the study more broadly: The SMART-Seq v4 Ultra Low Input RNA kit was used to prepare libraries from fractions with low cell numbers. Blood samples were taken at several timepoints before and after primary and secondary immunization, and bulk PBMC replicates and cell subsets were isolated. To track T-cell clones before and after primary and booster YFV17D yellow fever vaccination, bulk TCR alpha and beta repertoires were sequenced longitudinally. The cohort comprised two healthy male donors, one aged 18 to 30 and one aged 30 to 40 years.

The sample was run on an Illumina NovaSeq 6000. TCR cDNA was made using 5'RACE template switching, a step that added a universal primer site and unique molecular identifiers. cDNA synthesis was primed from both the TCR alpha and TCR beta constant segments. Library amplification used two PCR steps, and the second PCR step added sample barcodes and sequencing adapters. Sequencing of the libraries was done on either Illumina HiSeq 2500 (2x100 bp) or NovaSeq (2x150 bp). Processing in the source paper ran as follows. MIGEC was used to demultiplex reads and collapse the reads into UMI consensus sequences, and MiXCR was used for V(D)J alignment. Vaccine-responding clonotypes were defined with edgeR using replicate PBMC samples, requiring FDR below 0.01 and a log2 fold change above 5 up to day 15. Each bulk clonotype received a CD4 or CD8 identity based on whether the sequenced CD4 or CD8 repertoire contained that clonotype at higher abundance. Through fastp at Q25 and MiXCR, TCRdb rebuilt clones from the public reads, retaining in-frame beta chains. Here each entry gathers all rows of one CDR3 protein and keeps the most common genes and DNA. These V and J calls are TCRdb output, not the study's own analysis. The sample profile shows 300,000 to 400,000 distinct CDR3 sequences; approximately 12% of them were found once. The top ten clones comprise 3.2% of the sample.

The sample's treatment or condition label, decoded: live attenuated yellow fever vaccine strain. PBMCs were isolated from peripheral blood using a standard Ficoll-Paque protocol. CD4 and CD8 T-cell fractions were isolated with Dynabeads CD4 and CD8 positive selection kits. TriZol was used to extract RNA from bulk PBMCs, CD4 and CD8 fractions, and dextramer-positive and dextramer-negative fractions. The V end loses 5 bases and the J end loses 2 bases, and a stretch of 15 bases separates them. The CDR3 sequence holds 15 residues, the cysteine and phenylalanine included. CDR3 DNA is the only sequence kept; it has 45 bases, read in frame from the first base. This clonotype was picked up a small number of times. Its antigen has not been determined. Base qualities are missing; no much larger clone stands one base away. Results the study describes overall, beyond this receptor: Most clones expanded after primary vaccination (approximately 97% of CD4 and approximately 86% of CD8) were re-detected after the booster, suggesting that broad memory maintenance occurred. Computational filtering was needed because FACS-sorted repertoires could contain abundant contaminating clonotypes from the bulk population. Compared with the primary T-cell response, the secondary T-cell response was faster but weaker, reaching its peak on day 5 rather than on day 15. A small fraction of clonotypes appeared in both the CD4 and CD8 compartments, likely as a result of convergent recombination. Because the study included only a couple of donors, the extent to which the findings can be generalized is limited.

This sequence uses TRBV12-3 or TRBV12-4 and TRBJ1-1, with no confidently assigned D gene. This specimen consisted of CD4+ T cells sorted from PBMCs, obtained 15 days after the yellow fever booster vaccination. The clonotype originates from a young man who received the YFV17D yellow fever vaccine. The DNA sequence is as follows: TGTGCCAGCAGTCCCCCCCGGGGAGGAAACACTGAAGCTTTCTTT. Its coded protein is CASSPPRGGNTEAFF.